The entry that follows covers one T cell receptor beta chain sequence. Its antigen is not identified. These data come from a study of yellow fever vaccine responses in identical twins. Study-level findings and limits: Twins reportedly had a vaccine T cell response that seemed partly convergent, partly personalized.

A single record per CDR3 protein comes from TCRdb applying MiXCR to the RT-PCR reads. This sample yields thousands of distinct CDR3 sequences, of which roughly 88% are seen a single time; 3% belongs to the top ten. The germline V gene encodes CDR1 LNHDA and CDR2 SQIVND (reference sequence). The V end was cut by 7 bases, the J end by 2 bases, with 11 bases between. This CDR3 spans 13 amino acids. The clonotype was recovered from a woman aged 18-29 years who received the yellow fever vaccine. The sequenced sample was T cells from blood (PBMCs), unsorted or a sorted subset (not recorded which), obtained before or after yellow fever vaccination (not recorded which). This chain joins TRBV19 and TRBJ2-5; no firm D call. CDR3 protein: CASKSDLQETQYF. The DNA for the CDR3 is TGTGCCAGTAAATCGGACCTACAAGAGACCCAGTACTTC. The full variable domain, rest sourced from reference TRBV19 and TRBJ2-5, is DGGITQSPKYLFRKEGQNVTLSCEQNLNHDAMYWYRQDPGQGLRLIYYSQIVNDFQKGDIAEGYSVSREKKESFPLTVTSAQKNPTAFYLCASKSDLQETQYFGPGTRLLVL.